Following are 12 T cell receptor beta chains from one sample sequenced in a study of regulatory T cells in long-lasting Graves disease. For TCR beta, libraries came from iRepertoire HTBI primers and Arm-PCR of CDR3 regions. TCRdb processed the multiplex PCR reads anew with MiXCR; each CDR3 protein has one entry. The data hold roughly 300,000 distinct CDR3 sequences, with approximately 20% observed a single time. Time point specified: persistent/refractory GD, antithyroid drugs over 5 years with positive TRAb. The TCR library was prepared using RNA isolated from PBMCs. The specimen comprised peripheral blood mononuclear cells (PBMCs), sampled when the disease was refractory, from a patient treated with antithyroid drugs. These receptors originate from a female donor with Graves disease.

This clonotype was picked up many times. The chain uses TRBV28 and TRBJ2-7; TRBD1 agrees at 8 bases. Germline assignment: CDR1 MDHEN and CDR2 SYDVKM. This CDR3 comprises 15 residues. Losses at the gene ends were 5 bases for V and 2 bases for J; bases not matched to a gene: 8. CDR3 in DNA: TGTGCCAGCAGTGGGGGGAGGACAGGGACCTACGAGCAGTACTTC. Translation: CASSGGRTGTYEQYF.

The rearrangement uses TRBV5-1 and TRBJ2-7, with D unresolved. Germline CDR1 reads SGHRS; CDR2 reads YFSETQ. V was shortened by 3 bases and J by 9 bases, with 22 bases between the two germline ends. The CDR3 is 15 residues long. CDR3 bases: TGCGCCAGCAGCTCCTCGCCGCCGGCTAACCACGGGCAGTACTTC. Its protein product is CASSSSPPANHGQYF.

The V gene is TRBV5-1, the J gene TRBJ2-5; maybe TRBD1 (6 bases). Trimming removed 4 bases from V and 2 bases from J, with 12 bases in between. Germline V gives CDR1 SGHRS, CDR2 YFSETQ. This CDR3 contains 14 residues. In DNA form, the CDR3 reads TGCGCCAGCAGCACAGGACAGAAACAAGAGACCCAGTACTTC. It translates to CASSTGQKQETQYF.

This clonotype was picked up many times. The V gene is TRBV2, the J gene TRBJ1-4; maybe TRBD1 (5 bases). The V and J ends lost 6 bases and 0 bases respectively, with 14 bases between them. CDR3 length: 16 residues. Germline CDR1 and CDR2: SNHLY and FYNNEI. The CDR3 spells CASRGTVYSTNEKLFF. DNA of the CDR3: TGTGCCAGCAGGGGGACGGTATATTCAACTAATGAAAAACTGTTTTTT.

This sequence joins TRBV10-3 and TRBJ2-7; 10 positions agree with TRBD2. The CDR3 runs 13 residues. Germline CDR1 reads ENHRY; CDR2 reads SYGVKD. V gave up 7 bases and J gave up 1 base; unmatched junction bases: 1. DNA of the CDR3: TGTGCCATCAAGACTAGCGGGTCCTACGAGCAGTACTTC. Translating gives CAIKTSGSYEQYF.

In this sample, this clonotype turned up a few times. The CDR3 DNA reads TGTGCCAGCAGCTTTAGGGGGAGGTTTTCTGAAGCTTTCTTT. Residues: CASSFRGRFSEAFF. The V gene is TRBV7-9, the J gene TRBJ1-1; D might be TRBD1 (6 bases). CDR1 and CDR2 from the germline V gene are SEHNR and FQNEAQ (reference sequence). V dropped 3 bases and J dropped 6 bases, with 14 bases sitting between them. This CDR3 contains 14 residues.

The rearrangement links TRBV4-1 to TRBJ2-1; a possible D gene is TRBD2 (6 bases). The V end lost 3 bases, the J end lost 8 bases, and 14 bases lay between the germline ends. CDR3 length equals 14 residues. Germline CDR1 is MGHRA and CDR2 is YSYEKL. In nucleotides, the CDR3 is TGCGCCAGCAGCCAGAGACTAGACGAAGATGAGCAGTTCTTC. Amino acids: CASSQRLDEDEQFF.

This clonotype was detected a few times. The chain combines TRBV7-2 with TRBJ2-5, with TRBD2 as a possible D gene (5 bases). Between the trimmed V and J ends, which lost 3 bases and 2 bases, there was a span of 19 bases. Germline V lookup: CDR1 SGHTA, CDR2 FQGNSA. This CDR3 has 17 amino acids. The CDR3 loop reads CASSLWVESGGQETQYF. CDR3 coding DNA: TGTGCCAGCAGCTTGTGGGTCGAGTCGGGCGGGCAAGAGACCCAGTACTTC.

Remarks on this clonotype: A clone one base away is much larger, so this may be a read error. V usage is TRBV27 and J usage is TRBJ1-1, with TRBD1 as a possible D gene (6 bases). From germline, CDR1 is MNHEY and CDR2 SMNVEV (reference sequence). The CDR3 runs to 15 residues. CDR3 bases: TGTGCCAGCAGTTTAGGGGGCGTGTTGAACACTGAAGCTTCCTTT. The encoded protein is CASSLGGVLNTEASF.

This clonotype was seen more than once but under ten times. The chain recombines TRBV5-1 with TRBJ2-2; D gene unclear. Trimming pared 5 bases from V and 3 bases from J, leaving 8 bases between. The CDR3 consists of 13 residues. CDR1 and CDR2 from the germline V gene are SGHRS and YFSETQ. CDR3 in DNA: TGCGCCAGCAGAGGTTCGGACACCGGGGAGCTGTTTTTT. Translation: CASRGSDTGELFF.

This clonotype was counted at least ten times. The gene calls are TRBV7-2 and TRBJ2-6; D is unclear. The V end was cut by 2 bases, the J end by 2 bases, with 7 bases between. CDR3 size: 15 residues. Germline values: CDR1 SGHTA, CDR2 FQGNSA. For the CDR3, the DNA is TGTGCCAGCAGCTTAAACTTTCCTGGGGCCAACGTCCTGACTTTC. Its translation is CASSLNFPGANVLTF.

The sample holds many counts of this clonotype. V gene TRBV20-1 combines with J gene TRBJ2-7, with D perhaps given as TRBD1 or TRBD2 (5 bases each). The CDR3 totals 12 residues. Trimming took off 4 bases at V and 6 bases at J, with 13 bases between the two ends. Germline CDR1 is DFQATT and CDR2 is SNEGSKA (reference sequence). The DNA for the CDR3 is TGCAGTGCTACGGGGACCTTGAGCGAGCAGTACTTC. Protein: CSATGTLSEQYF.